These T cell receptor beta chains were read from a single sample in a study of shared clonotypes between healthy human individuals. Sequencing was performed with immunoSEQ multiplex PCR; in TCRdb, only in-frame clones are kept and a portion is missing. In the table there are about 640,000 clones, about two thirds of which are singletons. The sample consisted of memory CD4+ T cells sorted from blood. The receptor source for this set is a woman in her 30s in good health. Each CDR3 is given with its conserved first and last residue. A D gene is named only where the DNA matches it firmly. Size values are once, few and many counts, or a class for expanded clones, and some rows have none.

>TRBV7-3|13|-|TRBJ2-1|-
TGTGCCAGCAGCCCTCGGGCCAAGCAGGAGCAGTTCTTC
CASSPRAKQEQFF
>TRBV28|13|TRBD1|TRBJ1-2|-
TGTGCCAGCAGTCTCCAGGGGGGCCTTGGCTACACCTTC
CASSLQGGLGYTF
>TRBV6-6|14|-|TRBJ2-1|-
TGTGCCAGCAGCCAAACTAGTGTAAGCAATGAGCAGTTCTTC
CASSQTSVSNEQFF
>TRBV28|13|-|TRBJ1-2|-
TGTGCCAGCAGTGGAGGGGACAACTATGGCTACACCTTC
CASSGGDNYGYTF
>TRBV21-1|15|-|TRBJ2-7|few
TGTGCCAGCAGCCTTAACGGACAGGGCTCCTACGAGCAGTACTTC
CASSLNGQGSYEQYF
>TRBV6-1|14|TRBD1|TRBJ1-5|few
TGTGCCAGCGGACAGGCACTTGGCAATCAGCCCCAGCATTTT
CASGQALGNQPQHF
>TRBV19|15|-|TRBJ2-5|-
TGTGCCAGTAGTATGGGAGCTCAGGGGTTTCAGACCCAGTACTTC
CASSMGAQGFQTQYF
>TRBV6-5|15|TRBD1|TRBJ1-4|-
TGTGCCAGCAGGTCCCAGGGGGCAGGAGCTGAAAAACTGTTTTTT
CASRSQGAGAEKLFF
>TRBV29-1|16|TRBD2|TRBJ2-5|-
TGCAGCGTTGAAGGGGTAGGACTAGCGGGGTCAGAGACCCAGTACTTC
CSVEGVGLAGSETQYF
>TRBV28|15|TRBD1|TRBJ2-4|-
TGTGCCAGCACCGCAGGGGGAGCGACCAAAAACATTCAGTACTTC
CASTAGGATKNIQYF
>TRBV2|19|-|TRBJ2-6|-
TGTGCCAGCAGTGAAGCTTCCCTTTTGGGGTATGGCGGGGCCAACGTCCTGACTTTC
CASSEASLLGYGGANVLTF
>TRBV18|15|-|TRBJ2-7|-
TGTGCCAGCTCACGAGGGACGAAGGGGACCTACGAGCAGTACTTC
CASSRGTKGTYEQYF
>TRBV20-1|11|-|TRBJ2-7|-
TGCAGTGCTCCAATTGAGGGCGTCTCCTACTTC
CSAPIEGVSYF
>TRBV30|13|-|TRBJ2-3|few
TGTGCCTGGAGTTCTCTCGGACAAGATACGCAGTATTTT
CAWSSLGQDTQYF
>TRBV18|15|-|TRBJ1-5|-
TGTGCCAGCTCACCGGAAGGGAATAGCAATCAGCCCCAGCATTTT
CASSPEGNSNQPQHF
>TRBV28|14|-|TRBJ1-2|few
TGTGCCAGTGGACAGTCTTTGAGTGTCTGGGGCTACACCTTC
CASGQSLSVWGYTF
>TRBV28|16|TRBD1|TRBJ2-3|-
TGTGCCAGCAGACCCTACAGGGGGCGCGACACAGATACGCAGTATTTT
CASRPYRGRDTDTQYF
>TRBV6-1|16|TRBD1|TRBJ1-1|-
TGTGCCAGCAGTGAAGCCCCCCGGTTGGGACAGAGAGAAGCTTTCTTT
CASSEAPRLGQREAFF
>TRBV19|15|-|TRBJ1-4|-
TGTGCCAGTAGGGCCGGGGGGGGCGCCGGTGAAAAACTGTTTTTT
CASRAGGGAGEKLFF
>TRBV4-1|17|TRBD2|TRBJ2-1|-
TGCGCCAGCAGCCAGAAGGGACTAGCGGGAGTGCCCGATGAGCAGTTCTTC
CASSQKGLAGVPDEQFF
>TRBV30|15|-|TRBJ2-1|few
TGTGCCTGGATCCACCCTAGCGACCTTGACAATGAGCAGTTCTTC
CAWIHPSDLDNEQFF
>TRBV29-1|15|TRBD2|TRBJ2-1|-
TGCAGCGTTGCGACTAGCGGGACTAACTACAATGAGCAGTTCTTC
CSVATSGTNYNEQFF
>TRBV5-1|13|-|TRBJ2-1|-
TGCGCCAGCAGCTTGGTTTGGGGGGATGAGCAGTTCTTC
CASSLVWGDEQFF
>TRBV27|14|-|TRBJ1-5|-
TGTGCCAGCAGTTTAAGCTCTTTGGCTCAGCCCCAGCATTTT
CASSLSSLAQPQHF
>TRBV30|13|-|TRBJ1-4|-
TGTGCCTGGCGTAGGCAGGGAGTTGAAAAACTGTTTTTT
CAWRRQGVEKLFF
>TRBV9|15|TRBD1|TRBJ1-1|-
TGTGCCAGCAGCATCCGACAGGGTTTAAGGCCTGAAGCTTTCTTT
CASSIRQGLRPEAFF
>TRBV5-1|15|TRBD2|TRBJ2-7|-
TGCGCCAGCAGCTCGACTAGCGGAAGAGTCTACGAGCAGTACTTC
CASSSTSGRVYEQYF
>TRBV7-9|14|-|TRBJ2-1|-
TGTGCCAGCAGCACCGGGACTTCACACAATGAGCAGTTCTTC
CASSTGTSHNEQFF
>TRBV28|15|TRBD1|TRBJ1-4|-
TGTGCCAGCACTGTATCGTTCAGGGGGCACGAAAAACTGTTTTTT
CASTVSFRGHEKLFF
>TRBV6-6|13|-|TRBJ1-5|few
TGTGCCAGCAGACGTTCCTGGGATCAGCCCCAGCATTTT
CASRRSWDQPQHF
>TRBV7-9|14|-|TRBJ2-3|-
TGTGCCAGCACCAATAACGGGGGCCGGGATACGCAGTATTTT
CASTNNGGRDTQYF
>TRBV4-1|17|-|TRBJ2-1|-
TGCGCCAGCAGCCAAGATTCCGGACGCCTTTCCTACAATGAGCAGTTCTTC
CASSQDSGRLSYNEQFF
>TRBV5-4|14|-|TRBJ2-3|-
TGTGCCAGCAGCTTGCTACAGTTATCAGATACGCAGTATTTT
CASSLLQLSDTQYF
>TRBV2|14|-|TRBJ2-2|-
TGTGCCAGCAGCAAACAGGGAGACACCGGGGAGCTGTTTTTT
CASSKQGDTGELFF
>TRBV5-4|17|-|TRBJ1-2|-
TGTGCCAGCAGCTTTCCTCTGGGGCGCGGGGTGGACTATGGCTACACCTTC
CASSFPLGRGVDYGYTF
>TRBV6-5|16|-|TRBJ1-4|-
TGTGCCAGCAGTTACTCGAACGGGGGAAGAGATGAAAAACTGTTTTTT
CASSYSNGGRDEKLFF
>TRBV27|16|-|TRBJ2-7|few
TGTGCCAGCAGTTCGTACCAGGGTTATCGCTCCTACGAGCAGTACTTC
CASSSYQGYRSYEQYF
>TRBV19|12|-|TRBJ2-1|-
TGTGCCAGTAGTAATGCTAGATCTGAGCAGTTCTTC
CASSNARSEQFF
>TRBV11-1|14|-|TRBJ1-2|-
TGTGCCAGCAGCTCCTCGAACTCTAACTATGGCTACACCTTC
CASSSSNSNYGYTF
>TRBV6-5|15|-|TRBJ2-3|-
TGTGCCAGCACACCTGGCGATTCTAGCACAGATACGCAGTATTTT
CASTPGDSSTDTQYF